This T cell receptor beta chain was profiled in a study of CXCR3-negative and CXCR3-positive naive CD8 T cells. Points from the study as a whole: Comparison of naive CXCR3-negative and CXCR3-positive cells revealed similar TRBV-TRBJ usage, while memory cells differed. Naive CXCR3-positive cells had TRB CDR3s more hydrophobic than those of CXCR3-negative naive cells. Memory CD8+ cells showed much lower diversity, while both naive subsets were comparably high. It was found that naive subsets had comparable surface CD5, and TCR strength was inferred from TRB CDR3 properties.

Every CD8+ subset sample held approximately 320,000 flow-sorted cells, done in triplicate. Preparation of TRB cDNA libraries relied on 5' RACE carrying UMI labels. TCRdb reanalyzed the 5' RACE reads, giving one entry per CDR3 protein sequence and no DNA. The table lists about 150,000 distinct CDR3 sequences. For this clonotype: Its antigen is undetermined.

The clonotype comes from a human donor in good health. Some clones in this sample may be carry-over from other donors' samples. Specimen: naive CXCR3+ CD8+ T cells from blood. Indicated subset: CD45RO-CCR7+CD27+CD95- naive CD8+ T cells expressing CXCR3 (TNR3+).

The CDR3 sequence: CASIPLLSGFTNTEAFF. The rearrangement uses TRBV12-3 or TRBV12-4 and TRBJ1-1; the TRBD1 assignment by TCRdb is unverifiable without DNA. This CDR3 comprises 17 residues.